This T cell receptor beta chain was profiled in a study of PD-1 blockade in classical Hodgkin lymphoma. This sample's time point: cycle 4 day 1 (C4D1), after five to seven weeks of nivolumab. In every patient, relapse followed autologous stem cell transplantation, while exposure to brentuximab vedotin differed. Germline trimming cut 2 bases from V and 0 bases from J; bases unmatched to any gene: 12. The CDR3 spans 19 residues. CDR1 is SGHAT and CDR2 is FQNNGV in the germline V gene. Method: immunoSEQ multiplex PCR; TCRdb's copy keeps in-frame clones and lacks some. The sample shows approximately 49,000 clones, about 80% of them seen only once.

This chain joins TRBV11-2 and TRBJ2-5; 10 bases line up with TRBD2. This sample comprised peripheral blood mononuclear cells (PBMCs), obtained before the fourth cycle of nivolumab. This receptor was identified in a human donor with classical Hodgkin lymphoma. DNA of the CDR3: TGTGCCAGCAGCTTACACCGGACTAGCGGAACCCGGTACCAAGAGACCCAGTACTTC. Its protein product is CASSLHRTSGTRYQETQYF.